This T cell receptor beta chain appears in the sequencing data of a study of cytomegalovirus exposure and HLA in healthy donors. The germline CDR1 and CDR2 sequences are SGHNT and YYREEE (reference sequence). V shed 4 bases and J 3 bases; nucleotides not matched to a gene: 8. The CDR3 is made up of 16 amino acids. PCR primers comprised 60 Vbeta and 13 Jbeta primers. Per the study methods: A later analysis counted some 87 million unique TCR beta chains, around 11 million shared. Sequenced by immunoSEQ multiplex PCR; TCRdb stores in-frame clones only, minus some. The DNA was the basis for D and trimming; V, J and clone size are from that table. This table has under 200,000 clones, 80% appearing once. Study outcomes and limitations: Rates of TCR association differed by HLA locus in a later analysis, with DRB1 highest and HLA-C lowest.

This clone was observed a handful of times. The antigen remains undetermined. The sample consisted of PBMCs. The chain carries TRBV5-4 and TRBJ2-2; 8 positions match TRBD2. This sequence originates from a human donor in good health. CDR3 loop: CASSGSGGLDTGELFF. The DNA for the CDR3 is TGTGCCAGCAGCGGGTCGGGGGGGCTGGACACCGGGGAGCTGTTTTTT.